Listed here is a single T cell receptor beta chain. This entry is derived from a study of beta chain features in type 1 diabetes. CDR1 SGHRS and CDR2 YFSETQ come from the germline V gene. The CDR3 length is 15 residues. Trimming removed 1 base at V and 2 bases at J, with 10 bases between. The sequenced template was cDNA made from the entire isolated RNA. Clones were sequenced by immunoSEQ multiplex PCR, and TCRdb holds only the in-frame ones, with some missing. The sample has tens of thousands of clones, roughly a third seen once. The chain employs TRBV5-1 and TRBJ2-1; D might be TRBD2 (6 bases). The source is a woman between 18 and 30 years old in good health. The sequencing sample was made of stem cell memory CD4+ T cells from blood. CDR3 coding DNA: TGCGCCAGCAGCTTGCGGCGGGACCCCTACAATGAGCAGTTCTTC. Translating it yields CASSLRRDPYNEQFF.